This T cell receptor beta chain was profiled in a study of beta chain features in type 1 diabetes. Notes on the study in general: Across all four CD4+ subsets, people with type 1 diabetes showed modestly shorter TCRB CDR3s.

This clone is a singleton in its sample. Its matching antigen is unknown. A sort by CD45RO/CCR7/CD25/CD127/CD95/CD27 yielded CD4+ naive, central memory, regulatory and stem cell-like memory cells. Trimming at V came to 4 bases and at J to 3 bases, leaving 6 bases not matched to a gene. This CDR3 has 14 residues. Germline V gives CDR1 SGHRS, CDR2 YFSETQ. The sequenced template was cDNA made from the entire isolated RNA. Here immunoSEQ multiplex PCR was the method, and the copy in TCRdb shows in-frame clones only, minus some. The sample shows almost 350,000 clones, about a tenth of them seen only once. Sequenced sample: central memory CD4+ T cells from blood. The genes are TRBV5-1 and TRBJ1-1, with 7 bases identical to TRBD1. This receptor was obtained from a young man with type 1 diabetes. CDR3 protein: CASSATGSDTEAFF. The CDR3 DNA reads TGCGCCAGCAGCGCGACAGGGTCGGACACTGAAGCTTTCTTT. The full variable domain, rest sourced from reference TRBV5-1 and TRBJ1-1, is KAGVTQTPRYLIKTRGQQVTLSCSPISGHRSVSWYQQTPGQGLQFLFEYFSETQRNKGNFPGRFSGRQFSNSRSEMNVSTLELGDSALYLCASSATGSDTEAFFGQGTRLTVV.